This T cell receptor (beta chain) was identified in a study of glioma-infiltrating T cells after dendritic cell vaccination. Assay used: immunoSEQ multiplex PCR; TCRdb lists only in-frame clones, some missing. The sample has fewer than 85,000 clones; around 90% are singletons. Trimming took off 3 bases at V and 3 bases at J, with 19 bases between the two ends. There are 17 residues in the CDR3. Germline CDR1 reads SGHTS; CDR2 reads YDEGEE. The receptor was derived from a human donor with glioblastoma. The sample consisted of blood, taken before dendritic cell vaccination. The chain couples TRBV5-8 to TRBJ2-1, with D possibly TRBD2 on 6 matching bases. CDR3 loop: CASSYPAGTGDYNEQFF. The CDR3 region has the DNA TGTGCCAGCAGCTATCCCGCCGGGACGGGGGACTACAATGAGCAGTTCTTC.